The rows below give T cell receptor beta chains drawn from one sample of a study of T cells after yellow fever vaccination. TCRdb reprocessed the 5' RACE reads via MiXCR and lists one record per CDR3 protein. The sample consists of a few hundred thousand distinct CDR3 sequences, approximately 3.9% of them appearing once. This material consisted of PBMCs, taken on the day of the yellow fever booster vaccination. These TCRs come from a man aged 18 to 35 who received the YFV17D yellow fever vaccine. The CDR3 runs from the conserved cysteine through the conserved F or W. A D gene is named only where the DNA matches it firmly. The listing skips clone size in some rows; elsewhere it reads once, few, many or a size class.

V gene: TRBV6-5; CDR3 length: 17; clone size: .; D gene: TRBD1; J gene: TRBJ2-6; CDR3 protein: CASRTDRGLSGANVLTF; CDR3 DNA: TGTGCCAGCAGAACAGACAGGGGGCTCTCTGGGGCCAACGTCCTGACTTTC
V gene: TRBV12-3/TRBV12-4; CDR3 length: 14; clone size: few; D gene: TRBD1; J gene: TRBJ2-7; CDR3 protein: CASSLGQGNHEQYF; CDR3 DNA: TGTGCCAGCAGCCTTGGACAGGGGAACCACGAGCAGTACTTC
V gene: TRBV20-1; CDR3 length: 13; clone size: many; D gene: TRBD1; J gene: TRBJ2-3; CDR3 protein: CSAGAGGQDTQYF; CDR3 DNA: TGCAGTGCTGGGGCAGGGGGCCAAGATACGCAGTATTTT
V gene: TRBV25-1; CDR3 length: 18; clone size: many; D gene: .; J gene: TRBJ2-5; CDR3 protein: CASRAGLVGGAGLETQYF; CDR3 DNA: TGTGCCAGCAGAGCGGGCCTTGTTGGGGGCGCAGGTTTGGAGACCCAGTACTTC
V gene: TRBV12-3/TRBV12-4; CDR3 length: 14; clone size: many; D gene: .; J gene: TRBJ1-1; CDR3 protein: CASRLIQGVTEAFF; CDR3 DNA: TGTGCCAGCAGACTGATCCAGGGAGTGACTGAAGCTTTCTTT
V gene: TRBV7-2; CDR3 length: 11; clone size: few; D gene: .; J gene: TRBJ1-3; CDR3 protein: CAIQDRNTIYF; CDR3 DNA: TGTGCCATTCAGGACCGAAACACCATATATTTT
V gene: TRBV6-5; CDR3 length: 15; clone size: .; D gene: .; J gene: TRBJ1-2; CDR3 protein: CASSHGGDTFYGYTF; CDR3 DNA: TGTGCCAGCAGTCACGGGGGGGACACCTTCTATGGCTACACCTTC
V gene: TRBV5-1; CDR3 length: 15; clone size: many; D gene: .; J gene: TRBJ2-7; CDR3 protein: CASSSDGRPGNEQYF; CDR3 DNA: TGCGCCAGCAGCTCCGATGGGAGGCCGGGAAACGAGCAGTACTTC
V gene: TRBV5-1; CDR3 length: 16; clone size: many; D gene: TRBD2; J gene: TRBJ2-5; CDR3 protein: CASSSVVGLAAWTQYF; CDR3 DNA: TGCGCCAGCAGCTCGGTAGTTGGACTAGCAGCTTGGACCCAGTACTTC
V gene: TRBV6-6; CDR3 length: 13; clone size: many; D gene: .; J gene: TRBJ1-4; CDR3 protein: CASSYLGREKLFF; CDR3 DNA: TGTGCCAGCAGTTACCTGGGTCGGGAAAAACTGTTTTTT
V gene: TRBV7-3; CDR3 length: 14; clone size: few; D gene: TRBD1; J gene: TRBJ1-6; CDR3 protein: CASSFGQGNSPLHF; CDR3 DNA: TGTGCCAGCAGCTTCGGACAGGGTAATTCACCCCTCCACTTT
V gene: TRBV7-2; CDR3 length: 13; clone size: many; D gene: .; J gene: TRBJ2-7; CDR3 protein: CASSLVASYEQYF; CDR3 DNA: TGTGCCAGCAGCTTAGTGGCCTCCTACGAGCAGTACTTC
V gene: TRBV5-1; CDR3 length: 16; clone size: .; D gene: TRBD1; J gene: TRBJ2-1; CDR3 protein: CASSLRTGGFYNEQFF; CDR3 DNA: TGCGCCAGCAGCTTGCGGACAGGGGGCTTCTACAATGAGCAGTTCTTC
V gene: TRBV6-5; CDR3 length: 14; clone size: many; D gene: .; J gene: TRBJ1-1; CDR3 protein: CASRWGGELAEAFF; CDR3 DNA: TGTGCCAGCAGATGGGGAGGGGAACTCGCTGAAGCTTTCTTT
V gene: TRBV28; CDR3 length: 15; clone size: .; D gene: .; J gene: TRBJ1-4; CDR3 protein: CASSPLGVSNEKLFF; CDR3 DNA: TGTGCCAGCAGCCCCCTGGGGGTATCTAATGAAAAACTGTTTTTT
V gene: TRBV7-2; CDR3 length: 16; clone size: few; D gene: TRBD1; J gene: TRBJ1-5; CDR3 protein: CASSLGAGGQYQPQHF; CDR3 DNA: TGTGCCAGCAGCTTAGGGGCAGGGGGCCAGTATCAGCCCCAGCATTTT
V gene: TRBV6-5; CDR3 length: 13; clone size: .; D gene: .; J gene: TRBJ2-5; CDR3 protein: CASRVHVRETQYF; CDR3 DNA: TGTGCCAGCAGGGTACATGTACGAGAGACCCAGTACTTC
V gene: TRBV20-1; CDR3 length: 11; clone size: few; D gene: .; J gene: TRBJ2-7; CDR3 protein: CSASLSDGQYF; CDR3 DNA: TGCAGTGCTAGTTTGTCGGATGGGCAGTACTTC
V gene: TRBV6-6; CDR3 length: 14; clone size: few; D gene: .; J gene: TRBJ2-4; CDR3 protein: CATSPDRAKNIQYF; CDR3 DNA: TGTGCCACCTCTCCGGATAGGGCCAAAAACATTCAGTACTTC
V gene: TRBV12-3/TRBV12-4; CDR3 length: 15; clone size: many; D gene: .; J gene: TRBJ1-1; CDR3 protein: CASRLVRSGFAEAFF; CDR3 DNA: TGTGCCAGCAGACTTGTGAGGTCGGGGTTCGCTGAAGCTTTCTTT
V gene: TRBV7-2; CDR3 length: 14; clone size: many; D gene: TRBD1; J gene: TRBJ2-7; CDR3 protein: CASSNNRDSYEQYF; CDR3 DNA: TGTGCCAGCAGCAATAACAGGGACAGCTACGAGCAGTACTTC
V gene: TRBV4-3; CDR3 length: 15; clone size: .; D gene: TRBD1; J gene: TRBJ1-2; CDR3 protein: CASSLRDRENYGYTF; CDR3 DNA: TGCGCCAGCAGCCTCCGGGACAGGGAAAACTATGGCTACACCTTC
V gene: TRBV3-1; CDR3 length: 13; clone size: .; D gene: .; J gene: TRBJ1-1; CDR3 protein: CASSRSRGAEAFF; CDR3 DNA: TGTGCCAGCAGCCGCTCCAGGGGAGCTGAAGCTTTCTTT
V gene: TRBV6-6; CDR3 length: 17; clone size: few; D gene: TRBD2; J gene: TRBJ2-5; CDR3 protein: CATNPLAGAPQKETQYF; CDR3 DNA: TGTGCCACCAACCCCCTAGCGGGGGCTCCCCAAAAAGAGACCCAGTACTTC
V gene: TRBV14; CDR3 length: 15; clone size: few; D gene: .; J gene: TRBJ2-1; CDR3 protein: CASSQLVPGYNEQFF; CDR3 DNA: TGTGCCAGCAGCCAATTGGTACCAGGGTACAATGAGCAGTTCTTC
V gene: TRBV2; CDR3 length: 10; clone size: many; D gene: .; J gene: TRBJ1-2; CDR3 protein: CASRYAAYTF; CDR3 DNA: TGTGCCAGCAGGTACGCGGCTTACACCTTC
V gene: TRBV12-3/TRBV12-4; CDR3 length: 14; clone size: many; D gene: .; J gene: TRBJ1-1; CDR3 protein: CASSSRGGRTEAFF; CDR3 DNA: TGTGCCAGCAGTTCACGGGGGGGGAGGACTGAAGCTTTCTTT
V gene: TRBV11-1; CDR3 length: 12; clone size: many; D gene: .; J gene: TRBJ2-2; CDR3 protein: CASSSFGGELFF; CDR3 DNA: TGTGCCAGCAGCTCCTTCGGCGGGGAGCTGTTTTTT
V gene: TRBV6-5; CDR3 length: 13; clone size: many; D gene: .; J gene: TRBJ1-2; CDR3 protein: CASSYGVGRGYTF; CDR3 DNA: TGTGCCAGCAGTTACGGGGTGGGTCGTGGCTACACCTTC
V gene: TRBV7-2; CDR3 length: 15; clone size: .; D gene: .; J gene: TRBJ1-5; CDR3 protein: CASSAGGYSNQPQHF; CDR3 DNA: TGTGCCAGCAGCGCTGGGGGGTATAGCAATCAGCCCCAGCATTTT
V gene: TRBV6-5; CDR3 length: 16; clone size: many; D gene: .; J gene: TRBJ2-3; CDR3 protein: CASSYSIEGTTDTQYF; CDR3 DNA: TGTGCCAGCAGTTACTCGATCGAGGGGACCACAGATACGCAGTATTTT
V gene: TRBV4-1; CDR3 length: 14; clone size: many; D gene: TRBD1; J gene: TRBJ2-3; CDR3 protein: CASSQLPGQSTQYF; CDR3 DNA: TGCGCCAGCAGCCAACTACCGGGACAGAGTACGCAGTATTTT
V gene: TRBV20-1; CDR3 length: 13; clone size: many; D gene: TRBD1; J gene: TRBJ1-2; CDR3 protein: CSARQGAEYGYTF; CDR3 DNA: TGCAGTGCCCGACAGGGGGCGGAATATGGCTACACCTTC
V gene: TRBV25-1; CDR3 length: 16; clone size: many; D gene: TRBD1; J gene: TRBJ2-3; CDR3 protein: CASSKTRDRVTDTQYF; CDR3 DNA: TGTGCCAGCAGTAAAACCCGGGACAGGGTCACAGATACGCAGTATTTT
V gene: TRBV5-1; CDR3 length: 15; clone size: many; D gene: TRBD1; J gene: TRBJ1-1; CDR3 protein: CASSLVGTGQTEAFF; CDR3 DNA: TGCGCCAGCAGCTTGGTAGGGACAGGGCAGACCGAAGCTTTCTTT
V gene: TRBV12-2; CDR3 length: 11; clone size: .; D gene: .; J gene: TRBJ1-1; CDR3 protein: CASRHNTEAFF; CDR3 DNA: TGTGCAAGTCGCCACAACACTGAAGCTTTCTTT
V gene: TRBV20-1; CDR3 length: 15; clone size: few; D gene: TRBD2; J gene: TRBJ2-3; CDR3 protein: CSAYPAGYRTDTQYF; CDR3 DNA: TGCAGTGCCTATCCAGCGGGGTATAGGACAGATACGCAGTATTTT
V gene: TRBV4-2; CDR3 length: 13; clone size: many; D gene: .; J gene: TRBJ2-2; CDR3 protein: CASSQATTGELFF; CDR3 DNA: TGTGCCAGCAGCCAAGCCACCACCGGGGAGCTGTTTTTT
V gene: TRBV10-3; CDR3 length: 12; clone size: few; D gene: .; J gene: TRBJ1-6; CDR3 protein: CAISHLDSPLHF; CDR3 DNA: TGTGCCATCAGCCACCTCGATTCACCCCTCCACTTT
V gene: TRBV11-3; CDR3 length: 14; clone size: few; D gene: .; J gene: TRBJ1-1; CDR3 protein: CASSLRSTNTEAFF; CDR3 DNA: TGTGCCAGCAGCTTACGGAGTACGAACACTGAAGCTTTCTTT
V gene: TRBV4-1; CDR3 length: 11; clone size: few; D gene: .; J gene: TRBJ2-1; CDR3 protein: CASSQTVEQFF; CDR3 DNA: TGCGCCAGCAGCCAGACAGTTGAGCAGTTCTTC
V gene: TRBV28; CDR3 length: 14; clone size: few; D gene: TRBD1; J gene: TRBJ1-2; CDR3 protein: CASSANRGQNGYTF; CDR3 DNA: TGTGCCAGCAGCGCAAACAGGGGGCAAAATGGCTACACCTTC
V gene: TRBV15; CDR3 length: 15; clone size: many; D gene: .; J gene: TRBJ2-1; CDR3 protein: CATSRADTSYNEQFF; CDR3 DNA: TGTGCCACCAGCAGAGCGGACACTTCCTACAATGAGCAGTTCTTC
V gene: TRBV7-2; CDR3 length: 15; clone size: many; D gene: TRBD1; J gene: TRBJ2-7; CDR3 protein: CASSVDRGGIYEQYF; CDR3 DNA: TGTGCCAGCAGCGTGGACAGGGGTGGTATCTACGAGCAGTACTTC
V gene: TRBV18; CDR3 length: 14; clone size: .; D gene: .; J gene: TRBJ2-2; CDR3 protein: CASSPGPSAGELFF; CDR3 DNA: TGTGCCAGCTCACCCGGCCCCAGCGCCGGGGAGCTGTTTTTT
V gene: TRBV6-6; CDR3 length: 14; clone size: few; D gene: TRBD1; J gene: TRBJ2-5; CDR3 protein: CASLETGGSETQYF; CDR3 DNA: TGTGCCAGCCTTGAGACAGGGGGCTCCGAGACCCAGTACTTC
V gene: TRBV2; CDR3 length: 13; clone size: few; D gene: .; J gene: TRBJ2-3; CDR3 protein: CTRQAELTDTQYF; CDR3 DNA: TGCACCCGCCAAGCGGAACTTACAGATACGCAGTATTTT
V gene: TRBV20-1; CDR3 length: 17; clone size: many; D gene: .; J gene: TRBJ1-5; CDR3 protein: CSARDQKYGTLNQPQHF; CDR3 DNA: TGCAGTGCTAGAGATCAAAAGTACGGAACCCTTAATCAGCCCCAGCATTTT
V gene: TRBV5-1; CDR3 length: 14; clone size: .; D gene: .; J gene: TRBJ1-2; CDR3 protein: CASSLDYRDYGYTF; CDR3 DNA: TGCGCCAGCAGCTTGGACTACAGGGACTATGGCTACACCTTC
V gene: TRBV7-8; CDR3 length: 17; clone size: few; D gene: .; J gene: TRBJ2-6; CDR3 protein: CASSLKRAGSGANVLTF; CDR3 DNA: TGTGCCAGCAGCTTAAAGAGGGCAGGGTCTGGGGCCAACGTCCTGACTTTC
V gene: TRBV21-1; CDR3 length: 15; clone size: few; D gene: .; J gene: TRBJ2-7; CDR3 protein: CASGRLRLEPYEQYF; CDR3 DNA: TGTGCCAGCGGCCGCCTACGACTGGAACCCTACGAGCAGTACTTC
V gene: TRBV30; CDR3 length: 13; clone size: .; D gene: .; J gene: TRBJ1-5; CDR3 protein: CAWSVGGHQPQHF; CDR3 DNA: TGTGCCTGGAGTGTAGGGGGACATCAGCCCCAGCATTTT